This T cell receptor (beta chain) was identified during a study of T cell responses to AZD1222 COVID-19 vaccine. This clone came up once. The ends lost 2 bases at V and 3 bases at J; junction bases unmatched: 7. This CDR3 has 17 amino acids. Germline-derived CDR1 and CDR2 are SGHTA and FQGNSA. The protocol was immunoSEQ multiplex PCR, while the TCRdb copy is restricted to in-frame clones and leaves out a portion. The data show 56,000 or so clones, 80% seen once. This TCR came from an adult who received the AZD1222 COVID-19 vaccine. The gene calls are TRBV7-2 and TRBJ2-2; 9 nucleotides align to TRBD2. This material consisted of peripheral blood, taken 28 days after the second AZD1222 dose. CDR3 amino acids: CASSLTRGGGYTGELFF. CDR3 bases: TGTGCCAGCAGCTTAACTCGCGGGGGGGGTTACACCGGGGAGCTGTTTTTT.